One and the same sample provided the 22 T cell receptor beta chains below, sequenced in a study of T cell repertoires in cytomegalovirus infection. TCRdb reprocessed the reads with MiXCR, giving one entry per CDR3 protein. The table shows about 460,000 distinct CDR3 sequences, with 11% occurring only once. The sample was PBMCs. The source is a human donor in good health (CMV status not recorded). Some clones in this sample may be carry-over from other donors' samples.

This clonotype was detected a few times. The chain has TRBV11-1 and TRBJ1-5, with D possibly matching TRBD1 (5 bases). This CDR3 has 14 amino acids. Germline V gives CDR1 SGHAT, CDR2 FQDESV (reference sequence). V was clipped by 2 bases and J by 9 bases, with 14 bases between them. The CDR3 sequence: CASSLRPQGWPQHF. The CDR3 nucleotides read TGTGCCAGCAGCTTACGGCCCCAGGGTTGGCCCCAGCATTTT.

The rearrangement uses TRBV20-1 and TRBJ2-2; D is perhaps TRBD2 (5 bases). The ends were cut back, 5 bases at V and 2 bases at J, with 12 bases in the middle. The CDR3 extends over 14 amino acids. Germline V gene sequence: CDR1 DFQATT, CDR2 SNEGSKA (reference sequence). CDR3 in amino acids: CSAVTRGNTGELFF. CDR3 coding DNA: TGCAGTGCTGTTACCCGGGGAAACACCGGGGAGCTGTTTTTT.

This clonotype came up a few times. V and J are TRBV5-8 and TRBJ1-1; D is ambiguous. V lost 4 bases and J lost 4, with 8 bases in between. CDR1 and CDR2 from the germline V gene are SGHTS and YDEGEE. The CDR3 covers 12 residues. This CDR3 is CASSHSFTEAFF. DNA of the CDR3: TGTGCCAGCAGCCACTCCTTCACTGAAGCTTTCTTT.

This clonotype has a count of ten or more. The chain is built from TRBV12-3 or TRBV12-4 and TRBJ1-5; no definite D call. The CDR3 spans 14 residues. V shed 7 bases and J shed 4 bases, with 14 bases lying between them. The CDR3 nucleotides read TGTGCCAGCACTTCCACGAAGGGAAATCAGCCCCAGCATTTT. Translating gives CASTSTKGNQPQHF.

V usage is TRBV20-1 and J usage is TRBJ2-3; TRBD2 aligns across 14 bases. Per the germline V gene, CDR1 is DFQATT and CDR2 is SNEGSKA (reference sequence). This CDR3 has 15 residues. J gave up 5 bases and V 6 bases, and 7 bases lay outside the gene matches. The CDR3 here is CSAMGLAGVGDTQYF. Written as DNA, the CDR3 is TGCAGTGCGATGGGACTAGCGGGAGTGGGAGATACGCAGTATTTT.

This clonotype was found many times. This chain connects TRBV7-8 to TRBJ2-2; D not resolved. There are 16 residues in the CDR3. Germline values: CDR1 SGHVS, CDR2 FQNEAQ. The ends were cut back, 5 bases at V and 4 bases at J, with 17 bases in the middle. The CDR3 sequence is CASSPTRLHGTGELFF. The CDR3 DNA reads TGTGCCAGCAGCCCCACTCGGCTCCACGGCACCGGGGAGCTGTTTTTT.

This clonotype was found many times. The chain uses TRBV7-2 and TRBJ2-1; TRBD2 matches at 7 bases. This CDR3 contains 16 residues. CDR1 is SGHTA, CDR2 FQGNSA, per germline. J lost 0 bases, V lost 3 bases, and 5 bases had no gene match. CDR3 residues: CASSLQAGDSYNEQFF. Here the CDR3 DNA reads TGTGCCAGCAGCTTGCAGGCGGGGGACTCCTACAATGAGCAGTTCTTC.

This clonotype was counted many times. The chain combines TRBV7-9 with TRBJ1-2; D is possibly TRBD1 (5 bases). Germline V lookup: CDR1 SEHNR, CDR2 FQNEAQ (reference sequence). This CDR3 region has 13 residues. Trimming removed 4 bases from V and 8 bases from J, with 14 bases in between. The CDR3 DNA reads TGTGCCAGCAGCTCGGGGGTCCAGGTGGGCTACACCTTC. This sequence encodes CASSSGVQVGYTF. The complete variable domain, with remaining parts taken from reference TRBV7-9 and TRBJ1-2, reads DTGVSQNPRHKITKRGQNVTFRCDPISEHNRLYWYRQTLGQGPEFLTYFQNEAQLEKSRLLSDRFSAERPKGSFSTLEIQRTEQGDSAMYLCASSSGVQVGYTFGSGTRLTVV.

This clonotype showed up just a few times. CDR3 DNA: TGCAGTGCTCCTCGACAGGGAATCTCATGGGTAGACCAGTACTTC. This translates into CSAPRQGISWVDQYF. The chain links TRBV20-1 to TRBJ2-5; 7 bases line up with TRBD1. CDR3 length: 15 residues. Germline V gene lookup returns CDR1 DFQATT and CDR2 SNEGSKA (reference sequence). V trimming: 5 bases; J trimming: 10 bases; junction bases outside the gene matches: 19.

The CDR3 DNA is TGCAGTGCTATCCGACAGGGGTTTGAAAAACTGTTTTTT. This gives the protein CSAIRQGFEKLFF. This rearrangement joins TRBV20-1 to TRBJ1-4; 8 positions match TRBD1. V shed 4 bases, J shed 7 bases, and the junction held 5 bases outside the gene matches. The germline V gene has CDR1 DFQATT and CDR2 SNEGSKA (reference sequence). This CDR3 has 13 amino acids.

The V gene is TRBV27, the J gene TRBJ1-2; weak D call: TRBD1 (6 bases). Trimming stripped 5 bases from V and 4 bases from J, with 14 bases between. The CDR3 contains 14 residues. In germline, CDR1 is MNHEY, CDR2 SMNVEV (reference sequence). The CDR3 protein is CASSPQGSAYGYTF. The CDR3 DNA reads TGTGCCAGCAGTCCACAGGGCTCGGCCTATGGCTACACCTTC.

This clonotype was recorded at least ten times. The chain employs TRBV2 and TRBJ1-1; no clear D. Trimming removed 3 bases at V and 1 base at J, with 6 bases between. There are 13 residues in the CDR3. In germline, CDR1 is SNHLY, CDR2 FYNNEI. The CDR3 DNA follows: TGTGCCAGCAGTGAGGACCAGAACACTGAAGCTTTCTTT. It codes for CASSEDQNTEAFF.

This clonotype has a count of ten or more. The CDR3 coding sequence is TGTGCCAGCAGTTTGGTTTGGGGAAGTGGAAATTCACCCCTCCACTTT. Amino acid sequence: CASSLVWGSGNSPLHF. The J gene is TRBJ1-6, the V gene TRBV12-3 or TRBV12-4; D is undetermined. The CDR3 spans 16 residues. Trimming left V 3 bases short and J 7 bases short, with 16 bases between.

This clonotype was seen a few times. This sequence joins TRBV13 and TRBJ1-3; 8 bases fit TRBD1. This CDR3 is built from 18 residues. Unmatched junction bases numbered 11, after V lost 4 bases and J lost 0 bases. CDR1 PRHDT and CDR2 FYEKMQ come from the germline V gene (reference sequence). CDR3 nucleotide sequence: TGTGCCAGCAGCTCTACGCATACAGGGGGTAGCTCTGGAAACACCATATATTTT. Its protein product is CASSSTHTGGSSGNTIYF.

At least ten counts were recorded for this clonotype. The CDR3 reads CASSVAASGVYEQYF. The DNA for the CDR3 is TGTGCCAGCAGCGTTGCCGCTAGCGGGGTGTACGAGCAGTACTTC. The chain recombines TRBV28 with TRBJ2-7; 9 positions match TRBD2. This CDR3 has 15 residues. Germline V gene lookup returns CDR1 MDHEN and CDR2 SYDVKM. Unmatched junction bases numbered 10, after V lost 6 bases and J lost 4 bases.

At least ten counts were recorded for this clonotype. The rearrangement links TRBV27 to TRBJ1-1; D gene unclear. V gave up 0 bases and J gave up 3 bases, with 14 bases separating them. This CDR3 is 16 amino acids long. The germline CDR1 and CDR2 sequences are MNHEY and SMNVEV (reference sequence). As DNA, the CDR3 is TGTGCCAGCAGTTTATCGGGTGGTGCCGCCTACACTGAAGCTTTCTTT. Amino acids: CASSLSGGAAYTEAFF.

This clonotype occurred many times. The J gene is TRBJ1-5, the V gene TRBV7-3, with D perhaps TRBD1 (6 bases). Germline V CDR1 and CDR2: SGHTA, FQGTGA. The CDR3 length is 19 residues. V lost 1 base and J lost 6, with 25 bases in between. CDR3 bases: TGTGCCAGCAGCTTAAGTGCCCTGCGTGATCGACAGGTTGGTCAGCCCCAGCATTTT. It encodes CASSLSALRDRQVGQPQHF.

This clonotype showed up many times. The chain has TRBV7-3 and TRBJ1-6, with a tentative D call TRBD1 (5 bases). CDR3 size: 15 residues. V was cut by 5 bases and J by 6 bases, with 14 bases left in between. Germline V gives CDR1 SGHTA, CDR2 FQGTGA. The CDR3 coding sequence is TGTGCCAGCAGCACCGGACAACCTAGTAATTCACCCCTCCACTTT. Amino acids: CASSTGQPSNSPLHF.

This clonotype has more than one count but fewer than ten. This chain links TRBV29-1 with TRBJ1-2, with 7 bases lining up with TRBD1. The CDR3 runs 13 residues. Trimming took 4 bases from V and 0 from J; bases not matched to a gene: 2. The germline V gene has CDR1 SQVTM and CDR2 ANQGSEA. CDR3 in amino acids: CSVGTGPNYGYTF. DNA of the CDR3: TGCAGCGTTGGGACAGGCCCTAACTATGGCTACACCTTC.

V gene TRBV20-1 combines with J gene TRBJ2-3; D might be TRBD2 (6 bases). The germline CDR1 and CDR2 sequences are DFQATT and SNEGSKA (reference sequence). The CDR3 runs 13 residues. V lost 1 base, J lost 6 bases, and 11 bases lay in between. The CDR3 sequence: CSARGRGTDTQYF. Written as DNA, the CDR3 is TGCAGTGCTAGAGGGAGGGGAACCGATACGCAGTATTTT.

V gene TRBV5-1 combines with J gene TRBJ1-5; D is undetermined. Germline V CDR1 and CDR2: SGHRS, YFSETQ. Trimming took 1 base from V and 7 from J, leaving 9 bases between them. The CDR3 length is 13 residues. The DNA for the CDR3 is TGCGCCAGCAGCTTGAGGATGGGACAGCCCCAGCATTTT. Protein sequence: CASSLRMGQPQHF.

The chain combines TRBV20-1 with TRBJ2-5, with 9 bases aligning to TRBD2. The CDR3 has 17 amino acids. Germline V gene lookup returns CDR1 DFQATT and CDR2 SNEGSKA (reference sequence). After removal of 6 bases from V and 3 bases from J, the junction contained 17 bases not matched to a gene. For the CDR3, the DNA is TGCAGTGCCCCGCCCTGGGGCGGGAGGGGTTTAGAAGAGACCCAGTACTTC. Its protein is CSAPPWGGRGLEETQYF.